This T cell receptor beta chain appears in the sequencing data of a study of CXCR3-negative and CXCR3-positive naive CD8 T cells. Overall study context: With about 1.5 +/- 0.3 million reads per library, the TRB reads numbered roughly 130 million in total.

On this clonotype: Its antigen remains unknown.

Study results and limitations: CXCR3-positive naive cells had TRB CDR3s that were more hydrophobic than CXCR3-negative naive cells had. Within a donor, both naive subsets shared TRBV-TRBJ usage, unlike memory cells.

Preparation of TRB cDNA libraries relied on 5' RACE carrying UMI labels. TCRdb reprocessed the 5' RACE reads and stores each CDR3 protein as one record, lacking DNA. This sample's table has 120,000 or so distinct CDR3 sequences. The CDR3 runs to 15 residues. This receptor was identified in a human donor in good health. Some clones in this sample may be carry-over from other donors' samples. The sequenced sample consisted of naive CXCR3+ CD8+ T cells from blood. Regarding subset: CD45RO-CCR7+CD27+CD95- naive CD8+ T cells expressing CXCR3 (TNR3+). The chain uses TRBV12-3 or TRBV12-4 and TRBJ2-7; TCRdb's D call, TRBD1, is unchecked because there is no DNA. Here the CDR3 reads CASSFTGQGLYEQYF.